What follows describes a single T cell receptor (beta chain). Its specificity is unknown. The CDR3 covers 16 residues. Germline values: CDR1 LNHDA, CDR2 SQIVND (reference sequence). V lost 3 bases and J lost 6; bases outside the gene matches: 9. Only in-frame clones appear in the TCRdb table, and some are missing; sequencing was by immunoSEQ multiplex PCR. The table records roughly 90,000 clones, 85% of them present only once. The sample originates from a study of cytomegalovirus exposure and HLA in healthy donors. About the study: The roughly 670 first-cohort repertoires shared a platform with the approximately 110 validation repertoires, as reported in a later analysis.

Overall study results and limits: It was 150 to 200 TCR beta chains that were listed as cytomegalovirus-associated. Rare sequences made up most TCRs, while some public TCRs were found in many donors. In vitro testing confirmed three CMV-associated chains as specific for CMV antigens.

This sequence originates from a man between 18 and 35 years old in good health and CMV-seropositive. The material sequenced was PBMCs. V usage is TRBV19 and J usage is TRBJ2-7, with 12 nucleotides matching TRBD1. This CDR3 reads CASSIRTGTGGSEQYF. In DNA form, the CDR3 reads TGTGCCAGTAGTATTCGCACCGGGACAGGGGGCAGCGAGCAGTACTTC.